Included here is one TCR beta chain sequence, with context. The antigen is undetermined. The record originates from a study of T cell responses to AZD1222 COVID-19 vaccine. Overall study: Second-dose timings of about 4 or about 12 weeks were pooled.

Looked up from germline, CDR1 is LNHNV and CDR2 is YYDKDF (reference sequence). The V end lost 1 base, the J end lost 0 bases, and 7 bases lay between the germline ends. This CDR3 region has 14 residues. Findings and caveats of the study: Just a handful of people given AZD1222 tested seropositive at baseline. CD4 TCRs covered the whole spike, strongest at regions 160-218 and 743-854. In the spike-specific TCR repertoire, nearly half reportedly target unmutated variant regions.

TCRdb keeps only in-frame clones here, not all; method: immunoSEQ multiplex PCR. This sample carries about 150,000 clones, 89% of them seen once, and the ten largest clones take around 4.9%. This TCR was sampled from an adult in good health. Sequenced here: peripheral blood, sampled on day 0 of AZD1222 vaccination. The genes are TRBV15 and TRBJ2-7; D call uncertain. The DNA for the CDR3 is TGTGCCACCAGCAGAGGAACAACCTCCTACGAGCAGTACTTC. Translating gives CATSRGTTSYEQYF. The complete variable domain, with remaining parts taken from reference TRBV15 and TRBJ2-7, reads DAMVIQNPRYQVTQFGKPVTLSCSQTLNHNVMYWYQQKSSQAPKLLFHYYDKDFNNEADTPDNFQSRRPNTSFCFLDIRSPGLGDTAMYLCATSRGTTSYEQYFGPGTRLTVT.